This entry is about one T cell receptor beta chain. What it recognizes is unknown. These data originate in a study of post-analysis software for immune sequencing data. Findings and limits, study-wide: Controls showed significantly higher normalized Chao1 diversity than did multiple sclerosis patients.

Carried by the TCR beta cDNA libraries were unique molecular identifiers. Each CDR3 protein is one row after TCRdb ran MiXCR on the PCR reads. The sample holds roughly 800,000 distinct CDR3 sequences, roughly 50% seen once. The TCR was taken from a girl aged 5 to 17 with multiple sclerosis. Sequenced sample: blood.

The CDR3 loop is CSAHSGRFYNEQFF. For the CDR3, the DNA is TGCAGTGCCCATAGCGGGAGGTTCTACAATGAGCAGTTCTTC. The chain joins TRBV20-1 to TRBJ2-1; 10 bases are shared with TRBD2. This CDR3 spans 14 amino acids. CDR1 and CDR2 (germline): DFQATT, SNEGSKA (reference sequence). Trimming removed 6 bases from V and 3 bases from J; junction bases left unmatched: 5.